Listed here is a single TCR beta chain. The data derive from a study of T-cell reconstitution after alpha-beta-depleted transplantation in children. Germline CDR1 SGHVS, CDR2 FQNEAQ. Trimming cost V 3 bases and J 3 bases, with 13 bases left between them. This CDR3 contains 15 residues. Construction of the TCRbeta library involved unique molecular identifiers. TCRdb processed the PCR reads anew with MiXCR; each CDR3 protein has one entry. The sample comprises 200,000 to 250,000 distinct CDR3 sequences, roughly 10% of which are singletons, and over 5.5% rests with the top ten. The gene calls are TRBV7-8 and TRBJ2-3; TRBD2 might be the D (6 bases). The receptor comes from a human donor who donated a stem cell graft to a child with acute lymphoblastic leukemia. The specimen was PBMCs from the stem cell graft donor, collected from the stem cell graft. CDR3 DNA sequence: TGTGCCAGCAGCTTCCCCGCAGGAGGGACAGATACGCAGTATTTT. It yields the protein CASSFPAGGTDTQYF.